This TCR beta chain was found in a study of cytomegalovirus exposure and HLA in healthy donors. Notes on this clone: Its target is not known.

V dropped 4 bases and J dropped 6 bases, with 13 bases sitting between them. From germline, CDR1 is SGHRS and CDR2 YFSETQ. The CDR3 is 14 residues long. The PCR had 60 Vbeta and 13 Jbeta primers. Profiling relied on immunoSEQ multiplex PCR, and the TCRdb table lists in-frame clones only, not all of them. The sample lists around 96,000 clones, roughly 80% seen once, with around 10% in the top ten. Whole-study findings and limits: The classifier reportedly diagnosed cytomegalovirus status with high sensitivity and specificity. Later work showed greater clonal expansion in HLA-associated TCR beta chains than in equally common others. TCR beta chain V- and J-gene trimming was linked, in a later analysis, to a missense variant in DCLRE1C. Overall, roughly 170 TCR beta chains were annotated as cytomegalovirus-associated.

The sample comprised PBMCs. The chain joins TRBV5-1 to TRBJ2-2, with D maybe TRBD1 (6 bases). The TCR was taken from a man aged 25-45 years in good health and CMV-seropositive. CDR3 sequence: CASSPGGGPGELFF. The CDR3 DNA reads as TGCGCCAGCAGCCCTGGTGGGGGCCCCGGGGAGCTGTTTTTT.